Below are 23 T cell receptor beta chains sequenced from a single sample in a study of shared clonotypes between healthy human individuals. The table came from immunoSEQ multiplex PCR; TCRdb's copy has only in-frame clones and leaves some out. The sample comprises 2 million to 2.5 million clones, 93% of which are singletons, and 0.36% rests with the top ten. The material sequenced was naive CD4+ T cells from PBMCs. Described subset: CD45RA+ positively selected. The receptors were gathered from a man younger than 35 in good health. Some clones in this sample may be carry-over from other donors' samples.

The chain combines TRBV29-1 with TRBJ2-5; no firm D call. CDR1 SQVTM and CDR2 ANQGSEA come from the germline V gene. The CDR3 runs to 11 residues. Trimming left V 7 bases short and J 5 bases short, with 11 bases between. CDR3 nucleotides: TGCAGCGGGCAACTCACGGAGACCCAGTACTTC. Encoded protein: CSGQLTETQYF.

The CDR3 spells CASQGLAGYNEQFF. The CDR3 DNA sequence: TGTGCCAGCCAAGGACTAGCGGGGTACAATGAGCAGTTCTTC. The chain employs TRBV9 and TRBJ2-1, with 12 positions matching TRBD2. V trimming: 7 bases; J trimming: 4 bases; junction bases outside the gene matches: 3. The CDR3 length is 14 residues. The germline V gene has CDR1 SGDLS and CDR2 YYNGEE.

The chain couples TRBV5-1 to TRBJ2-3, with 7 bases identical to TRBD1. CDR1 SGHRS and CDR2 YFSETQ come from the germline V gene. V dropped 0 bases and J dropped 4; count of bases not matched to a gene: 5. CDR3 length equals 15 residues. The CDR3 is CASSLGQGVADTQYF. The CDR3 nucleotides are TGCGCCAGCAGCTTGGGACAGGGTGTAGCAGATACGCAGTATTTT.

The chain is built from TRBV4-2 and TRBJ2-1; 7 bases map to TRBD2. Per germline, CDR1 LGHNA and CDR2 YNFKEQ. Trimming removed 4 bases from V and 1 base from J; junction bases left unmatched: 10. This CDR3 is built from 17 residues. CDR3 coding DNA: TGTGCCAGCAGCCTCCATGGGGCTAGCGGTTCCTACAATGAGCAGTTCTTC. Translating gives CASSLHGASGSYNEQFF.

The V call is TRBV7-9, the J call TRBJ2-7; 8 bases agree with TRBD2. The V gene's germline CDR1 is SEHNR and CDR2 FQNEAQ (reference sequence). The CDR3 is 15 residues long. V dropped 5 bases and J dropped 0; count of bases not matched to a gene: 6. For the CDR3, the DNA is TGTGCCAGCAGCAGACTAGCGAGAAGCTCCTACGAGCAGTACTTC. This codes for CASSRLARSSYEQYF.

The chain has TRBV28 and TRBJ2-1; TRBD2 agrees at 9 bases. V shed 5 bases, J shed 9 bases, and the junction held 8 bases outside the gene matches. Germline V CDR1 and CDR2: MDHEN, SYDVKM. The CDR3 is 14 amino acids. CDR3 coding DNA: TGTGCCAGCAGTATCTACACGACTAGCGGTGAGCAGTTCTTC. Encoded protein: CASSIYTTSGEQFF.

Remarks on this clone: Within the sample, other DNA sequences also encode this same CDR3. The genes are TRBV7-9 and TRBJ2-3, with D possibly TRBD1 on 6 matching bases. Trimming stripped 1 base from V and 3 bases from J, with 8 bases between. CDR1 is SEHNR, CDR2 FQNEAQ, per germline (reference sequence). CDR3 length equals 14 residues. Written as DNA, the CDR3 is TGTGCCAGCAGCTTAGACAGGGCAACAGATACGCAGTATTTT. Encoded protein: CASSLDRATDTQYF.

The chain links TRBV6-1 to TRBJ1-1; D unresolved. This CDR3 has 14 residues. The germline V gene encodes CDR1 MNHNS and CDR2 SASEGT. V was pared by 6 bases and J by 4 bases, with 15 bases between. This chain's CDR3 is CASSESGYFTEAFF. The CDR3 DNA sequence: TGTGCCAGCAGCGAGAGCGGGTACTTCACTGAAGCTTTCTTT.

The V and J genes are TRBV5-6 and TRBJ2-7; D remains ambiguous. Between the trimmed V and J ends, which lost 5 bases and 2 bases, there was a span of 17 bases. Looked up from germline, CDR1 is SGHDT and CDR2 is YYEEEE. This CDR3 is 15 amino acids long. CDR3 nucleotide sequence: TGTGCCAGCAGTCGGAAACCAGCAAGTACCTACGAGCAGTACTTC. Protein: CASSRKPASTYEQYF.

In its sample, this clone was seen a few times. The chain employs TRBV18 and TRBJ2-2, with a tentative D call TRBD2 (6 bases). The length of the CDR3 is 14 residues. Trimming took 3 bases from V and 7 from J, leaving 12 bases between them. Germline V gene data show CDR1 as KGHSH and CDR2 as LQKENI. The CDR3 region is CASSPELAIGELFF. The CDR3 DNA reads TGTGCCAGCTCACCGGAGCTAGCGATCGGGGAGCTGTTTTTT.

Here the CDR3 reads CASRPGTITEQYF. In DNA, the CDR3 is TGTGCCAGCAGGCCCGGGACAATAACCGAGCAGTACTTC. The V call is TRBV6-1, the J call TRBJ2-7; a weak D match, TRBD1 (6 bases). Looked up from germline, CDR1 is MNHNS and CDR2 is SASEGT. The CDR3 length is 13 residues. V lost 6 bases and J 6 bases, leaving 15 bases between the germline ends.

V and J are TRBV18 and TRBJ1-5; 8 bases map to TRBD1. The CDR3 loop spans 14 amino acids. Germline lookup yields CDR1 KGHSH and CDR2 LQKENI. V shed 6 bases, J shed 3 bases, and the junction held 4 bases outside the gene matches. The CDR3 spells CASSQDRANQPQHF. In DNA form, the CDR3 reads TGTGCCAGCTCTCAGGACAGGGCCAATCAGCCCCAGCATTTT.

This clone appeared a single time. V usage is TRBV9 and J usage is TRBJ2-1, with D perhaps TRBD2 (6 bases). V lost 2 bases to trimming and J lost 5 bases, with 14 bases between them. The germline V gene encodes CDR1 SGDLS and CDR2 YYNGEE. This CDR3 contains 15 residues. In DNA form, the CDR3 reads TGTGCCAGCAGCGTCCATGGGGACTTTCACAATGAGCAGTTCTTC. The encoded protein is CASSVHGDFHNEQFF.

In the case of this clone: Additional DNA sequences in this sample encode the identical CDR3. The CDR3 spells CASSLNTGDQPQHF. The CDR3 nucleotides are TGCGCCAGCAGCTTGAATACCGGGGACCAGCCCCAGCATTTT. The chain has TRBV5-1 and TRBJ1-5; TRBD1 is a possible D gene (5 bases). Trimming left V 1 base short and J 7 bases short, with 12 bases between. This CDR3 spans 14 amino acids. Looked up from germline, CDR1 is SGHRS and CDR2 is YFSETQ.

V is TRBV5-1 and J is TRBJ1-5, with 7 bases identical to TRBD1. Germline lookup yields CDR1 SGHRS and CDR2 YFSETQ. The CDR3 spans 14 residues. The ends lost 4 bases at V and 7 bases at J; junction bases unmatched: 8. CDR3 residues: CASSDQGGEQPQHF. CDR3 DNA sequence: TGCGCCAGCAGCGACCAGGGGGGAGAACAGCCCCAGCATTTT.

This clone was detected only a few times. This sample includes further DNA sequences coding for the same CDR3. This chain links TRBV6-5 with TRBJ1-2; 9 bases map to TRBD1. The CDR3 loop spans 14 amino acids. Losses at the gene ends were 2 bases for V and 7 bases for J; bases not matched to a gene: 5. CDR1 is MNHEY, CDR2 SVGAGI, per germline. The DNA of the CDR3 is TGTGCCAGCAGTTACACCGGGACAGGGATTGGCTACACCTTC. This gives the protein CASSYTGTGIGYTF.

This clone was seen just once. The CDR3 DNA is TGCAGCGTGGTAAAGTACAATGAGCAGTTCTTC. Translation: CSVVKYNEQFF. The chain couples TRBV20-1 to TRBJ2-1; no reliable D call. Germline assignment: CDR1 DFQATT and CDR2 SNEGSKA (reference sequence). CDR3 length: 11 residues.

About this clone: Other DNA sequences in the same sample also yield this CDR3. This chain joins TRBV5-1 and TRBJ2-1, with D perhaps being TRBD1 or TRBD2 (6 bases each). The CDR3 is made up of 13 amino acids. The V gene's germline CDR1 is SGHRS and CDR2 YFSETQ. Trimming pared 5 bases from V and 5 bases from J, leaving 11 bases between. This CDR3 is CASSLRGDNEQFF. In nucleotides, the CDR3 is TGCGCCAGCAGTCTGAGGGGGGACAATGAGCAGTTCTTC.

The chain links TRBV5-1 to TRBJ1-1, with D perhaps TRBD1 (5 bases). Germline V CDR1 and CDR2: SGHRS, YFSETQ. The CDR3 spans 16 residues. V dropped 0 bases and J dropped 8 bases, with 20 bases sitting between them. The CDR3 reads CASSLASIWSGTEAFF. The DNA of the CDR3 is TGCGCCAGCAGCTTGGCCTCTATATGGTCAGGGACCGAAGCTTTCTTT.

This clone occurred once. The rearrangement links TRBV28 to TRBJ2-3, with 8 bases identical to TRBD1. J gave up 4 bases and V 5 bases, and 8 bases lay outside the gene matches. CDR1 and CDR2 (germline): MDHEN, SYDVKM. The CDR3 is 15 residues long. CDR3 nucleotide sequence: TGTGCCAGCAGTCCGGGTACGGACAGGGCAGATACGCAGTATTTT. It yields the protein CASSPGTDRADTQYF.

This rearrangement joins TRBV6-5 to TRBJ2-7, with 7 bases fitting TRBD1. The CDR3 spans 15 residues. Per germline, CDR1 MNHEY and CDR2 SVGAGI. The ends lost 2 bases at V and 3 bases at J; junction bases unmatched: 7. The CDR3 here is CASSYRWDRNYEQYF. In DNA form, the CDR3 reads TGTGCCAGCAGTTACCGATGGGACAGAAACTACGAGCAGTACTTC.

CDR3 sequence: CASSQDPRGHALASYEQYF. The CDR3 DNA is TGTGCCAGCAGCCAAGATCCGCGGGGACACGCTCTAGCTTCCTACGAGCAGTACTTC. The chain uses TRBV14 and TRBJ2-7; D is perhaps TRBD1 or TRBD2 (6 bases each). V lost 0 bases, J lost 1 base, and 22 bases lay in between. In germline, CDR1 is SGHDN, CDR2 FVKESK. This CDR3 has 19 residues.

Concerning this clone itself: The same CDR3 is also encoded by other DNA sequences in this sample. This sequence joins TRBV5-1 and TRBJ2-7, with D unresolved. The V and J ends lost 0 bases and 1 base respectively, with 8 bases between them. This CDR3 is built from 14 residues. CDR1 and CDR2 from the germline V gene are SGHRS and YFSETQ. The CDR3 region is CASSLGARSYEQYF. DNA of the CDR3: TGCGCCAGCAGCTTGGGAGCTCGGTCCTACGAGCAGTACTTC.